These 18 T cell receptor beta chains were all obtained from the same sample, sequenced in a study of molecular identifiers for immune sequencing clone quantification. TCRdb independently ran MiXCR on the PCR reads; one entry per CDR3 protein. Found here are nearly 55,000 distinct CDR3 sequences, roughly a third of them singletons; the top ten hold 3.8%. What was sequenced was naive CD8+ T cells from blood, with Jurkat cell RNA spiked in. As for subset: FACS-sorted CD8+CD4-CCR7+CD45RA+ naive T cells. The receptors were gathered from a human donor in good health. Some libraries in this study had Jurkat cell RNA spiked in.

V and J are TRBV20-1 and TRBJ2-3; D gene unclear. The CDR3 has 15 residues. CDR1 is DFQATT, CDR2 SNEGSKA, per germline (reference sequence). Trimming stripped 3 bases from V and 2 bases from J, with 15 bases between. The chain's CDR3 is CSASTRRTNTDTQYF. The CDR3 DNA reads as TGCAGTGCTAGTACGAGACGGACCAACACAGATACGCAGTATTTT.

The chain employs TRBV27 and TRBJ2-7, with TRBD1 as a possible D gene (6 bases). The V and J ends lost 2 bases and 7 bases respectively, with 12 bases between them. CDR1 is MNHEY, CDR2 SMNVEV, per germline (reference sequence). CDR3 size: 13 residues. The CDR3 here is CASSLQQGGEQYF. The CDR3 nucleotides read TGTGCCAGCAGTTTACAACAGGGTGGAGAGCAGTACTTC.

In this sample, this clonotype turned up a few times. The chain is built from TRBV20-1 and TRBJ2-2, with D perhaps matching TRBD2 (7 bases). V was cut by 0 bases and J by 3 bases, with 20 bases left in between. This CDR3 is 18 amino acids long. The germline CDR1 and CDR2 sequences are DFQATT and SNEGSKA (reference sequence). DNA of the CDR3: TGCAGTGCTAGAGATACCCCGCGGGGGCGGGGTTACACCGGGGAGCTGTTTTTT. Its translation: CSARDTPRGRGYTGELFF.

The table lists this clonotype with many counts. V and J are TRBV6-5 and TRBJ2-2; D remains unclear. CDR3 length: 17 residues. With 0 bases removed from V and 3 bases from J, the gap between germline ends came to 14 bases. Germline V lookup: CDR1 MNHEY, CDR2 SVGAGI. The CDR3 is CASSYSSNQRYTGELFF. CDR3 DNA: TGTGCCAGCAGTTACTCGAGTAATCAGCGCTACACCGGGGAGCTGTTTTTT.

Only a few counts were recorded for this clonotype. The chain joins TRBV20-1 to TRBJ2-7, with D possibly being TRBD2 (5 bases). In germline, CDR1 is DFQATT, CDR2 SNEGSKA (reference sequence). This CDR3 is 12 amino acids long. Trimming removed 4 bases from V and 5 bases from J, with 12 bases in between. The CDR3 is CSAIGDFHEQYF. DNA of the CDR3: TGCAGTGCTATCGGGGATTTCCACGAGCAGTACTTC.

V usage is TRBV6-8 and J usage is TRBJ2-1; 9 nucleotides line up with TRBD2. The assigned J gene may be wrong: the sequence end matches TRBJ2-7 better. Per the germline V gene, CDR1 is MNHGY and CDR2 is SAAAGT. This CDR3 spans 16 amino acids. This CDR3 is CASSSPPSGTYNEQYF. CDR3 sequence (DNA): TGTGCCAGCAGTTCCCCTCCTAGCGGGACCTACAATGAGCAGTACTTC.

The CDR3 here is CASSFATAEAFF. The CDR3 DNA reads TGTGCCAGCAGCTTCGCTACAGCTGAAGCTTTCTTT. The chain carries TRBV13 and TRBJ1-1; D unclear. CDR3 size: 12 residues. Trimming took 3 bases from V and 6 from J, leaving 8 bases between them. Germline CDR1 reads PRHDT; CDR2 reads FYEKMQ (reference sequence).

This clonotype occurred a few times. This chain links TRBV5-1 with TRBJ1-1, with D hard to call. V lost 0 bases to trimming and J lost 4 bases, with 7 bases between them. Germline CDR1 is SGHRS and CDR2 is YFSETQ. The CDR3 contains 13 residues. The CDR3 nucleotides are TGCGCCAGCAGCTTGGCGGGAACCACTGAAGCTTTCTTT. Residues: CASSLAGTTEAFF. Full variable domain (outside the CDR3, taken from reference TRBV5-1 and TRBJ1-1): KAGVTQTPRYLIKTRGQQVTLSCSPISGHRSVSWYQQTPGQGLQFLFEYFSETQRNKGNFPGRFSGRQFSNSRSEMNVSTLELGDSALYLCASSLAGTTEAFFGQGTRLTVV.

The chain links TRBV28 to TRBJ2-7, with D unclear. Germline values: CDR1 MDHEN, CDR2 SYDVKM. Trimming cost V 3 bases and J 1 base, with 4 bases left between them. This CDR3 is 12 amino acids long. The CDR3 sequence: CASSFGSYEQYF. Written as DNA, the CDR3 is TGTGCCAGCAGTTTTGGTTCCTACGAGCAGTACTTC. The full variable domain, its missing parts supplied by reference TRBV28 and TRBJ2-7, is DVKVTQSSRYLVKRTGEKVFLECVQDMDHENMFWYRQDPGLGLRLIYFSYDVKMKEKGDIPEGYSVSREKKERFSLILESASTNQTSMYLCASSFGSYEQYFGPGTRLTVT.

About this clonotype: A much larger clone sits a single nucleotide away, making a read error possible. CDR3 in amino acids: CASRLDSPNRDSTDTQYF. CDR3 nucleotide sequence: TGTGCCAGCAGACTCGACTCTCCGAACAGAGATAGCACAGATACGCAGTATTTT. The rearrangement links TRBV7-9 to TRBJ2-3; D is ambiguous. Trimming left V 6 bases short and J 0 bases short, with 22 bases between. This CDR3 region has 18 residues. The V gene's germline CDR1 is SEHNR and CDR2 FQNEAQ (reference sequence).

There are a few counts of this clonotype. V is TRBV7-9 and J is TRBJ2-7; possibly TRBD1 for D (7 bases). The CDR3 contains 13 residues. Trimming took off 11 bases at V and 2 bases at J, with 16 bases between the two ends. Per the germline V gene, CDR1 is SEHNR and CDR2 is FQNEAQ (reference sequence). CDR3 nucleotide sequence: TGTGCCTATCAGGGGGAGGCAACCTACGAGCAGTACTTC. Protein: CAYQGEATYEQYF.

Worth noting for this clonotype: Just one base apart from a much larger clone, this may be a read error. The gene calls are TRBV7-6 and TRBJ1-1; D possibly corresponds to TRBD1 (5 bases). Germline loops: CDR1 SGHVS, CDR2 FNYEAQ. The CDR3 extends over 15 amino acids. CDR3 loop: CASSLGGTGELEAIF. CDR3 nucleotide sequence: TGTGCCAGCAGCTTAGGCGGGACCGGGGAGCTGGAAGCTATCTTT. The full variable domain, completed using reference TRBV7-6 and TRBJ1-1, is GAGVSQSPRYKVTKRGQDVALRCDPISGHVSLYWYRQALGQGPEFLTYFNYEAQQDKSGLPNDRFSAERPEGSISTLTIQRTEQRDSAMYRCASSLGGTGELEAIFGQGTRLTVV.

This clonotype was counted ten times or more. CDR3 nucleotides: TGTGCCAGCAGCTTATGGGGGAACGAGCAGTACTTC. Residues: CASSLWGNEQYF. The chain combines TRBV11-2 with TRBJ2-7; D may correspond to TRBD1 or TRBD2 (5 bases each). The CDR3 sequence is 12 residues long. Germline V gives CDR1 SGHAT, CDR2 FQNNGV. Trimming cost V 2 bases and J 5 bases, with 7 bases left between them. The full variable domain, rest sourced from reference TRBV11-2 and TRBJ2-7, is EAGVAQSPRYKIIEKRQSVAFWCNPISGHATLYWYQQILGQGPKLLIQFQNNGVVDDSQLPKDRFSAERLKGVDSTLKIQPAKLEDSAVYLCASSLWGNEQYFGPGTRLTVT.

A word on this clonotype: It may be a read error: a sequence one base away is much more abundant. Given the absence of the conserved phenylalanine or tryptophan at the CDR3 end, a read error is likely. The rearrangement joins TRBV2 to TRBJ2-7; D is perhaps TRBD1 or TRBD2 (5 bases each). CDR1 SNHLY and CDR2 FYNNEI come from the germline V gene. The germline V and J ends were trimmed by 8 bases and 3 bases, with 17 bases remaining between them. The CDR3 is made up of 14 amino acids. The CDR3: CASRGPDTSYEQYY. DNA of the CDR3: TGTGCCAGCCGCGGGCCGGACACGAGCTACGAGCAGTACTAC.

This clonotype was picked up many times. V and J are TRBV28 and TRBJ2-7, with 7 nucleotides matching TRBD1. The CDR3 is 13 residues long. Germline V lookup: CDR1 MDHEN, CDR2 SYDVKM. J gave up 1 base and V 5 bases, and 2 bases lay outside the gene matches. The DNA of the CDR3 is TGTGCCAGCAGTACGGGACAGTCCTACGAGCAGTACTTC. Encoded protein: CASSTGQSYEQYF.

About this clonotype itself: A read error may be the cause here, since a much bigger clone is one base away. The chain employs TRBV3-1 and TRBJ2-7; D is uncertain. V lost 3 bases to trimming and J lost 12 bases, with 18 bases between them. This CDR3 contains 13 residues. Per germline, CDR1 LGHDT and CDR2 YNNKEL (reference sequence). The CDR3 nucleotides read TGTGCCAGCAGCCACGCACTCTCGGAAGGGCGGTACTTC. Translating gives CASSHALSEGRYF.

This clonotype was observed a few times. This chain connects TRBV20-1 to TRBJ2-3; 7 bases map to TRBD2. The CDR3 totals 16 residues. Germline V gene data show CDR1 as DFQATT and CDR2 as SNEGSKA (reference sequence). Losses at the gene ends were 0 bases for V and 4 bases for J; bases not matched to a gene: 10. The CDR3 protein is CSARDRKRGRPDTQYF. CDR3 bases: TGCAGTGCTAGAGATAGGAAGCGGGGCCGCCCAGATACGCAGTATTTT.

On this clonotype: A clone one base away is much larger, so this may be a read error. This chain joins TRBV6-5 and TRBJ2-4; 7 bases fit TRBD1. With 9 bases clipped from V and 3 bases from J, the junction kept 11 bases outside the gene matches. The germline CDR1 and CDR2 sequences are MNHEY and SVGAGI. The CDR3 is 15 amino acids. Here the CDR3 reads CARSAKGAGKNIQYF. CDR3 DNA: TGTGCCAGAAGTGCTAAGGGGGCAGGCAAAAACATTCAGTACTTC.